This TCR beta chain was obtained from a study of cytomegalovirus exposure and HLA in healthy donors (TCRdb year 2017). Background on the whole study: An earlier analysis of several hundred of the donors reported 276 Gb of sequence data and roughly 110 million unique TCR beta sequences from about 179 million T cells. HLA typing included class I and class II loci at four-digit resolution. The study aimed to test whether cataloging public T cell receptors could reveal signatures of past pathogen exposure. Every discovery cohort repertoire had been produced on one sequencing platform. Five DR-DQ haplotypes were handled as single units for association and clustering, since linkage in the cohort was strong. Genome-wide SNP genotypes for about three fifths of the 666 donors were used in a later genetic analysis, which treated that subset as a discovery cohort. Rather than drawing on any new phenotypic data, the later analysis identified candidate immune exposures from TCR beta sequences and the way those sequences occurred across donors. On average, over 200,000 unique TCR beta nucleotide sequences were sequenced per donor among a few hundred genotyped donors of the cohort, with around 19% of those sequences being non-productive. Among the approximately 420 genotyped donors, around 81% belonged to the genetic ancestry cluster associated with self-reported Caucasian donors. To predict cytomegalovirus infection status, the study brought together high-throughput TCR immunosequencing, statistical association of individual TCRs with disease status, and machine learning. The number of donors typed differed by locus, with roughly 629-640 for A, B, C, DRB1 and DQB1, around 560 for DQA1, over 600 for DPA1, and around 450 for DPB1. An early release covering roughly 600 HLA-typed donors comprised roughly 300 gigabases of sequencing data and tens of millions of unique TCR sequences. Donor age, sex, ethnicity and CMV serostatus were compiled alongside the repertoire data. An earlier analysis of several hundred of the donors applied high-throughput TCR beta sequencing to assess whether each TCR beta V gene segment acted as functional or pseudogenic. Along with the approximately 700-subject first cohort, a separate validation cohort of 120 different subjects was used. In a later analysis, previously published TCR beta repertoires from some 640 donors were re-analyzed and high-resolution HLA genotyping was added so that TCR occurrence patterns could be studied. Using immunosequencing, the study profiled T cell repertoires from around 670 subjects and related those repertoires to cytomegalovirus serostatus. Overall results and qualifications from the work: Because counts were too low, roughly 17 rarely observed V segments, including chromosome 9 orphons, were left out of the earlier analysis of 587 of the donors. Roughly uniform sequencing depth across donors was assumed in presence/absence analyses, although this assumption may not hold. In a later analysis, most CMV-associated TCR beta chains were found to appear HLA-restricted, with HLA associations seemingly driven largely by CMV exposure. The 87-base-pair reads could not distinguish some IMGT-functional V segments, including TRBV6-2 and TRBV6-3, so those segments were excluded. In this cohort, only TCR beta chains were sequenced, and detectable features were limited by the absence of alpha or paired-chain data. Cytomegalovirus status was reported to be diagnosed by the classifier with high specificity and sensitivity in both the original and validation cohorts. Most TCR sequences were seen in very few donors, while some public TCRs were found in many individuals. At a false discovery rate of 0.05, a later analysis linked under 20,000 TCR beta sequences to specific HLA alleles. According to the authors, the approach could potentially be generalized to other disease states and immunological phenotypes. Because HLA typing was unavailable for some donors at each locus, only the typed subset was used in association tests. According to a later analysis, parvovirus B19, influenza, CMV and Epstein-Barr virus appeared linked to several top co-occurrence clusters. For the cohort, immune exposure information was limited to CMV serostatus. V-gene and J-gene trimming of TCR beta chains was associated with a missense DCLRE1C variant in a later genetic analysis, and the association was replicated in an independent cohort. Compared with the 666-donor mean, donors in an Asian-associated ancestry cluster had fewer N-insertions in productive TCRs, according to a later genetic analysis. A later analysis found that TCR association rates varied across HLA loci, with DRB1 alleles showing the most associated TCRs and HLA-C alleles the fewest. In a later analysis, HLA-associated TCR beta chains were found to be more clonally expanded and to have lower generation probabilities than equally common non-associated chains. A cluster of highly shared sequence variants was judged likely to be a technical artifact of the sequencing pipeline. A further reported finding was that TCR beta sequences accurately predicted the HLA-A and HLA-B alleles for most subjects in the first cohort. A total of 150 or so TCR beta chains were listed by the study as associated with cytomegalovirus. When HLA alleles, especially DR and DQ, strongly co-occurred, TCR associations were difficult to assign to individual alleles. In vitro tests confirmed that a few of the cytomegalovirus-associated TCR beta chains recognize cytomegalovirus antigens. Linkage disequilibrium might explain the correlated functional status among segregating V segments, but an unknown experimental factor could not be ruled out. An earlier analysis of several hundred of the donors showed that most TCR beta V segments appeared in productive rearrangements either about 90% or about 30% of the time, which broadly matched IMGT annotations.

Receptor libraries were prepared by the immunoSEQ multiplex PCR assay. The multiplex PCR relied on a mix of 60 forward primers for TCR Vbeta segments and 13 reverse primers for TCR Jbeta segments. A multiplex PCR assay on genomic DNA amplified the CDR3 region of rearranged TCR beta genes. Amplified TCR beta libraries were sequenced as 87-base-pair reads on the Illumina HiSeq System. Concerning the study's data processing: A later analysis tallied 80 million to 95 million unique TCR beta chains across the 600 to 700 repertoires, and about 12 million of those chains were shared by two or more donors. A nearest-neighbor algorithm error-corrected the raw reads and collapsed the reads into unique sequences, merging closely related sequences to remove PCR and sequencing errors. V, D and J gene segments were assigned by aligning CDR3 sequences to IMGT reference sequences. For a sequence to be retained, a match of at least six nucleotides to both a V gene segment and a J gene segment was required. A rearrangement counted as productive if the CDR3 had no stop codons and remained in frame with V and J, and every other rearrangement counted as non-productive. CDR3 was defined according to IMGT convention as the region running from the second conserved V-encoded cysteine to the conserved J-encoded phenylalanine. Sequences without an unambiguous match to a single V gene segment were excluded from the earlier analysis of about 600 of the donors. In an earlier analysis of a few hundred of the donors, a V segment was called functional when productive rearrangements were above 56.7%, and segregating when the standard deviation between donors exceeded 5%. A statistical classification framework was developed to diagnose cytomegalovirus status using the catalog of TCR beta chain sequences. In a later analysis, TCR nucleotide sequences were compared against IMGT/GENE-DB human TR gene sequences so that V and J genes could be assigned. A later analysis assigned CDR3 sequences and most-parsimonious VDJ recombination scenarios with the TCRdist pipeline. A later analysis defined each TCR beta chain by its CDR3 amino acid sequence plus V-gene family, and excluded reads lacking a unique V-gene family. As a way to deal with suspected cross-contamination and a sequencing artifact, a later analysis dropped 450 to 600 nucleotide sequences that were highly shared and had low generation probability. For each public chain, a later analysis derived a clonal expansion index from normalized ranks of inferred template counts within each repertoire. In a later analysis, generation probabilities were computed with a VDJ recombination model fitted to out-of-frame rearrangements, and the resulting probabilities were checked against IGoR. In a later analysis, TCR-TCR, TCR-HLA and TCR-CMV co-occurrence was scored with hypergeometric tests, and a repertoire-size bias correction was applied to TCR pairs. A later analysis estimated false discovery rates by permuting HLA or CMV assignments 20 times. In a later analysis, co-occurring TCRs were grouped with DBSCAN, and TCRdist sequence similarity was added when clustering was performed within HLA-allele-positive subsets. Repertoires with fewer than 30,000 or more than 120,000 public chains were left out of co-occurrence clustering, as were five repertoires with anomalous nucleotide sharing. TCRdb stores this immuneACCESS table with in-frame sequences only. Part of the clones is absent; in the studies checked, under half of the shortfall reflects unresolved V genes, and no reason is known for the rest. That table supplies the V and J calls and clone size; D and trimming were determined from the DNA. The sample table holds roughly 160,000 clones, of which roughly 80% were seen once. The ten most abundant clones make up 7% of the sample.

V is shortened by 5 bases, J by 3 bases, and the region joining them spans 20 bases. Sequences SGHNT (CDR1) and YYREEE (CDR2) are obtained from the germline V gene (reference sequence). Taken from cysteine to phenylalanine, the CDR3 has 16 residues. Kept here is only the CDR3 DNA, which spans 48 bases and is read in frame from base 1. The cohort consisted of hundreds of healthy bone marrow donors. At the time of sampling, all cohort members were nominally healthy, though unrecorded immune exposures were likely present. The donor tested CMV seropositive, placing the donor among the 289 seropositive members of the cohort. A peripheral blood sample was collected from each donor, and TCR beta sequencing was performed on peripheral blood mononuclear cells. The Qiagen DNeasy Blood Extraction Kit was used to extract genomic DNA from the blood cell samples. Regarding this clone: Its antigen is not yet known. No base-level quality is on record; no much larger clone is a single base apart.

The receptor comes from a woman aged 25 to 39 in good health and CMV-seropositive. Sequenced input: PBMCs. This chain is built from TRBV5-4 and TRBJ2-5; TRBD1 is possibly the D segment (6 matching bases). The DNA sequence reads TGTGCCAGCAGTCAGACCCCGAAAAACAGGGAAGAGACCCAGTACTTC. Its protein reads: CASSQTPKNREETQYF.